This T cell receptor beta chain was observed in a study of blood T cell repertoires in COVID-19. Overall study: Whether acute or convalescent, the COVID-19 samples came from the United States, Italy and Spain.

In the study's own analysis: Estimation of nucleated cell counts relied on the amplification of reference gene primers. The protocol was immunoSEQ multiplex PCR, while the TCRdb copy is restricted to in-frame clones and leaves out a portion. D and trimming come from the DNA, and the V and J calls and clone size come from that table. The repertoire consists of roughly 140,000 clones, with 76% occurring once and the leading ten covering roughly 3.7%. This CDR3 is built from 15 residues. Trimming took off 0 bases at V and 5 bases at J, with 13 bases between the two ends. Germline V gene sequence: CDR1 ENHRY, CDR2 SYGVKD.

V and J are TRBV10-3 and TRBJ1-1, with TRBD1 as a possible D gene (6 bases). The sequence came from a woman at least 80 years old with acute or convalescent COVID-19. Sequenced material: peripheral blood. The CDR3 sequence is CAISESSGDQTEAFF. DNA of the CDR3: TGTGCCATCAGTGAGTCGTCAGGGGATCAGACTGAAGCTTTCTTT.